The present T cell receptor (beta chain) was sequenced within a study of cytomegalovirus exposure and HLA in healthy donors. About this clone: Antigen: not known.

General study points: An ancestry cluster, one associated with Asian ancestry, reportedly showed fewer N-insertions than the 666-donor mean in a later analysis. Among immune exposure information, only CMV serostatus was available.

CDR1 and CDR2 (germline): MDHEN, SYDVKM. Trimming removed 5 bases at V and 0 bases at J, with 23 bases between. The CDR3 spans 19 residues. PCR used 60 Vbeta primers and 13 Jbeta primers. The protocol was immunoSEQ multiplex PCR, while the TCRdb copy is restricted to in-frame clones and leaves out a portion. The sample yields 240,000 or so clones, around 81% seen once. Sample: PBMCs. This chain connects TRBV28 to TRBJ1-5; no firm D call. The sequence was obtained from a woman aged 55-69 years in good health and CMV-seropositive. The CDR3 reads CASSKYSLISTDSNQPQHF. DNA of the CDR3: TGTGCCAGCAGTAAATATTCGCTAATAAGTACTGATAGCAATCAGCCCCAGCATTTT. Drawing the rest from reference TRBV28 and TRBJ1-5, the complete variable domain is DVKVTQSSRYLVKRTGEKVFLECVQDMDHENMFWYRQDPGLGLRLIYFSYDVKMKEKGDIPEGYSVSREKKERFSLILESASTNQTSMYLCASSKYSLISTDSNQPQHFGDGTRLSIL.